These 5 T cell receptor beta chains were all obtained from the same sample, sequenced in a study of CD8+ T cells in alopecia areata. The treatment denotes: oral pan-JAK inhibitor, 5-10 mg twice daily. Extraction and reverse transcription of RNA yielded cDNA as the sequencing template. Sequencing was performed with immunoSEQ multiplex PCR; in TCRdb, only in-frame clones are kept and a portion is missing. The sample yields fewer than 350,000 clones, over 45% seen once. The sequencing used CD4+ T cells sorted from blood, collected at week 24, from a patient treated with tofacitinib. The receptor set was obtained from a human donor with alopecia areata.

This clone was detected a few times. CDR3 region: CASSLGSDRGSEKLFF. The CDR3 bases are TGTGCCAGCAGCTTAGGCTCGGACAGGGGGAGCGAAAAACTGTTTTTT. The gene calls are TRBV13 and TRBJ1-4, with 10 bases aligning to TRBD1. The CDR3 covers 16 residues. Trimming at V came to 0 bases and at J to 8 bases, leaving 6 bases not matched to a gene. The germline gives CDR1 PRHDT, CDR2 FYEKMQ (reference sequence).

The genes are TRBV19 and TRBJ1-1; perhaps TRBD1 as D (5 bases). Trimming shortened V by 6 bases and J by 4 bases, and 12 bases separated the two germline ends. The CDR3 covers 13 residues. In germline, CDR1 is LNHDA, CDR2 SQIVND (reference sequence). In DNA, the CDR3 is TGTGCCAGTAGGCCCCCCGGGGGCACTGAAGCTTTCTTT. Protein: CASRPPGGTEAFF.

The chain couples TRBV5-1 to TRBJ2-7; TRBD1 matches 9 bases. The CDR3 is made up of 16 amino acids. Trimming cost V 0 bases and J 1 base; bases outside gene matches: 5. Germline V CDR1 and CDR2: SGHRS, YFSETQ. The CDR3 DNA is TGCGCCAGCAGCTTGGGTCCAGGACAGGGGTCCTACGAGCAGTACTTC. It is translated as CASSLGPGQGSYEQYF.

The DNA for the CDR3 is TGCGCCAGCAGCCAAGAGGGACAGGGGAATGAGCAGTTCTTC. It yields the protein CASSQEGQGNEQFF. V gene TRBV4-1 combines with J gene TRBJ2-1; TRBD1 aligns across 10 bases. Germline trimming cut 0 bases from V and 7 bases from J; bases unmatched to any gene: 0. The CDR3 consists of 14 residues. Germline V gives CDR1 MGHRA, CDR2 YSYEKL.

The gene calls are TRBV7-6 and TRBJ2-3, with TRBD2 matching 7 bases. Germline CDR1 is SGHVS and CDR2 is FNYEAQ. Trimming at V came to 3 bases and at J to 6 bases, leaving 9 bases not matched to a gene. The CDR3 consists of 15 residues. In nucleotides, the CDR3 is TGTGCCAGCAGCTTCTTTAGCGGGCGTGGGGATACGCAGTATTTT. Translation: CASSFFSGRGDTQYF.